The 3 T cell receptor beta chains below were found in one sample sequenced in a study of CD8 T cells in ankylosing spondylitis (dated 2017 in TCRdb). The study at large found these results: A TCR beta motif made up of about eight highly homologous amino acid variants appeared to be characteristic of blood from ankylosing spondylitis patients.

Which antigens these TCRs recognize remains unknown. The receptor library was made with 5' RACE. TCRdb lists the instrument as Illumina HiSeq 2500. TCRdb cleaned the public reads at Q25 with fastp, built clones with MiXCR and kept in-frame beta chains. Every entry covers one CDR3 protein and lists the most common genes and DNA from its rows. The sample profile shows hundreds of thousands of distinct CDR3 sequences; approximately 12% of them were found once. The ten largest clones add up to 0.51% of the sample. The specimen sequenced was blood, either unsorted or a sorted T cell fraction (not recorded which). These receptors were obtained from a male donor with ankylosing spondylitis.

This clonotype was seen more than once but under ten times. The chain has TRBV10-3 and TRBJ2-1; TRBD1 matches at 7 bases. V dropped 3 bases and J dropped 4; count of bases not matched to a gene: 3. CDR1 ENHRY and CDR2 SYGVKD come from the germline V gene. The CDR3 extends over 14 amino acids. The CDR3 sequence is CAISERGQYNEQFF. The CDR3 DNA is TGTGCCATCAGTGAAAGGGGACAGTACAATGAGCAGTTCTTC.

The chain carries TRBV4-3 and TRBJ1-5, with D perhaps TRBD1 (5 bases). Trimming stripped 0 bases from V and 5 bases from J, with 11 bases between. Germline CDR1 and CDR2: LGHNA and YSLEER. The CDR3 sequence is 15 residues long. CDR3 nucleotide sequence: TGCGCCAGCAGCCAAGATCTTTGGGGGGATCAGCCCCAGCATTTT. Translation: CASSQDLWGDQPQHF.

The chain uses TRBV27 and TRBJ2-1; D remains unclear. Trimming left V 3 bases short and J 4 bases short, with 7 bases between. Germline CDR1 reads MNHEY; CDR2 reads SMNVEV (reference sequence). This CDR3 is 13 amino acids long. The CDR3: CASSFLGYNEQFF. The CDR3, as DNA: TGTGCCAGCAGTTTTCTGGGGTACAATGAGCAGTTCTTC.